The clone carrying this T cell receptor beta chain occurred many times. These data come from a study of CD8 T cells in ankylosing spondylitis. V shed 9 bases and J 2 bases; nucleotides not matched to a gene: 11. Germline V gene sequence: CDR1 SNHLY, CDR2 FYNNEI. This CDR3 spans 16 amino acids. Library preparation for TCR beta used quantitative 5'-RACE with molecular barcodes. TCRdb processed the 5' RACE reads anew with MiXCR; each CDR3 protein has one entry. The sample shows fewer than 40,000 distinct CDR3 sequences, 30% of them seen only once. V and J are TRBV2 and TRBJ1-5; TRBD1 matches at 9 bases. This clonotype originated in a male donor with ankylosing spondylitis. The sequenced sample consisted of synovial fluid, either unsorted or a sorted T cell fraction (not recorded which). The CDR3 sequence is CASDRGWDRGNQPQHF. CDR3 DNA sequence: TGTGCCAGTGACCGAGGCTGGGACAGGGGCAATCAGCCCCAGCATTTT. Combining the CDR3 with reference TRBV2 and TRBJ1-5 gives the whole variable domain EPEVTQTPSHQVTQMGQEVILRCVPISNHLYFYWYRQILGQKVEFLVSFYNNEISEKSEIFDDQFSVERPDGSNFTLKIRSTKLEDSAMYFCASDRGWDRGNQPQHFGDGTRLSIL.